The 31 T cell receptor beta chains given below trace back to one sample, sequenced in a study of shared T cell receptors in the human thymus. The protocol was immunoSEQ multiplex PCR, while the TCRdb copy is restricted to in-frame clones and leaves out a portion. The profile shows hundreds of thousands of clones, 70% to 90% of them singletons. The sample was also reused in another study, on human thymus T cells.

The sequencing input was thymocytes. The receptors originated from a girl less than two years old with a congenital heart defect.

V is TRBV28 and J is TRBJ1-4; D may be TRBD1 (6 bases). CDR1 and CDR2 (germline): MDHEN, SYDVKM. This CDR3 comprises 15 residues. V lost 5 bases and J lost 6, with 16 bases in between. The CDR3 reads CASSPPTGNDEKLFF. The CDR3, as DNA: TGTGCCAGCAGTCCCCCAACAGGGAACGATGAAAAACTGTTTTTT.

This chain connects TRBV7-9 to TRBJ1-1; TRBD1 might be the D (6 bases). CDR1 SEHNR and CDR2 FQNEAQ come from the germline V gene (reference sequence). Trimming took off 10 bases at V and 2 bases at J, with 14 bases between the two ends. The CDR3 consists of 13 residues. The CDR3 sequence: CANRQEDNTEAFF. The CDR3, as DNA: TGTGCCAATAGACAGGAAGACAACACTGAAGCTTTCTTT.

The chain combines TRBV15 with TRBJ1-1; D gene uncertain. This CDR3 region has 11 residues. The germline gives CDR1 LNHNV, CDR2 YYDKDF (reference sequence). V lost 7 bases, J lost 1 base, and 4 bases lay in between. Here the CDR3 DNA reads TGTGCCACCAAGAGGAACACTGAAGCTTTCTTT. It translates to CATKRNTEAFF. Based on the CDR3 plus reference TRBV15 and TRBJ1-1, the full variable domain is DAMVIQNPRYQVTQFGKPVTLSCSQTLNHNVMYWYQQKSSQAPKLLFHYYDKDFNNEADTPDNFQSRRPNTSFCFLDIRSPGLGDTAMYLCATKRNTEAFFGQGTRLTVV.

This rearrangement joins TRBV7-9 to TRBJ1-2; D is perhaps TRBD1 (5 bases). Trimming took off 5 bases at V and 11 bases at J, with 27 bases between the two ends. The CDR3 sequence is 16 residues long. Germline V gene lookup returns CDR1 SEHNR and CDR2 FQNEAQ (reference sequence). This CDR3 reads CASSPTLARDRETYTF. CDR3 in DNA: TGTGCCAGCAGCCCAACCCTAGCCCGGGACCGGGAGACGTACACCTTC. Supplemented by reference TRBV7-9 and TRBJ1-2, the full variable domain reads DTGVSQNPRHKITKRGQNVTFRCDPISEHNRLYWYRQTLGQGPEFLTYFQNEAQLEKSRLLSDRFSAERPKGSFSTLEIQRTEQGDSAMYLCASSPTLARDRETYTFGSGTRLTVV.

The V gene is TRBV10-1, the J gene TRBJ2-1, with 8 bases identical to TRBD1. Germline CDR1 reads WNHNN; CDR2 reads SYGVQD (reference sequence). V lost 6 bases to trimming and J lost 3 bases; unmatched junction nucleotides: 7. The CDR3 has 15 amino acids. For the CDR3, the DNA is TGCGCCAGCAGCGAGGGGACAGGCGACTACAATGAGCAGTTCTTC. It is translated as CASSEGTGDYNEQFF.

The rearrangement links TRBV5-1 to TRBJ1-1, with a weak D call TRBD1 (5 bases). There are 14 residues in the CDR3. The germline gives CDR1 SGHRS, CDR2 YFSETQ. Deletions cut 3 bases from V and 6 bases from J, with 15 bases between. As DNA, the CDR3 is TGCGCCAGCAGCTCCGTACGGGGGTACGCTGAAGCTTTCTTT. Translation gives CASSSVRGYAEAFF.

The chain uses TRBV4-1 and TRBJ2-7; TRBD1 aligns across 7 bases. Germline-derived CDR1 and CDR2 are MGHRA and YSYEKL. The CDR3 is 14 residues long. V lost 2 bases and J lost 5; bases outside the gene matches: 6. CDR3 residues: CASSQYGQANEQYF. DNA for the CDR3: TGCGCCAGCAGCCAATACGGACAGGCCAACGAGCAGTACTTC.

The chain links TRBV7-9 to TRBJ1-1; no clear D gene. The V end lost 3 bases, the J end lost 6 bases, and 14 bases lay between the germline ends. The CDR3 loop spans 14 amino acids. Germline lookup yields CDR1 SEHNR and CDR2 FQNEAQ (reference sequence). CDR3 region: CASSFRSVVSEAFF. The CDR3 DNA follows: TGTGCCAGCAGCTTCAGGTCGGTCGTCTCTGAAGCTTTCTTT.

This clone came up a few times. J is TRBJ2-1 and V is TRBV5-1, with D perhaps matching TRBD1 (5 bases). The CDR3 loop spans 18 amino acids. Germline assignment: CDR1 SGHRS and CDR2 YFSETQ. The V gene lost 0 bases and the J gene lost 3 bases, with 19 bases spanning the gap. The CDR3 region has the DNA TGCGCCAGCAGCTTGGCCAGGGAACCCAAAGTGGACTACAATGAGCAGTTCTTC. This gives the protein CASSLAREPKVDYNEQFF.

The CDR3 reads CASSQQGPYGYTF. The CDR3 bases are TGTGCCAGCTCGCAACAGGGCCCCTATGGCTACACCTTC. The chain uses TRBV18 and TRBJ1-2; tentatively, D is TRBD1 (6 bases). Deletions cut 6 bases from V and 4 bases from J, with 12 bases between. Germline V lookup: CDR1 KGHSH, CDR2 LQKENI. The CDR3 is 13 residues long. Variable domain in full (rest from reference TRBV18 and TRBJ1-2): NAGVMQNPRHLVRRRGQEARLRCSPMKGHSHVYWYRQLPEEGLKFMVYLQKENIIDESGMPKERFSAEFPKEGPSILRIQQVVRGDSAAYFCASSQQGPYGYTFGSGTRLTVV.

Remarks on this clone: This sample includes further DNA sequences coding for the same CDR3. V is TRBV10-3 and J is TRBJ1-6; 10 positions agree with TRBD1. The CDR3 has 17 amino acids. The V gene's germline CDR1 is ENHRY and CDR2 SYGVKD. The V gene end was trimmed by 3 bases and the J gene end by 6 bases; junction bases not matched to a gene: 8. The CDR3 DNA reads as TGTGCCATCAGTGACCGCACCGGGACAGGGGTTAATTCACCCCTCCACTTT. Translating it yields CAISDRTGTGVNSPLHF.

This rearrangement joins TRBV7-2 to TRBJ1-5, with 8 positions matching TRBD1. Germline V gene lookup returns CDR1 SGHTA and CDR2 FQGNSA. J gave up 7 bases and V 6 bases, and 14 bases lay outside the gene matches. The CDR3 is made up of 16 amino acids. The CDR3 sequence is CASSWGSGGSNQPQHF. DNA for the CDR3: TGTGCCAGCAGTTGGGGCTCAGGGGGCAGTAACCAGCCCCAGCATTTT.

V usage is TRBV15 and J usage is TRBJ1-2, with D perhaps TRBD1 (5 bases). Germline CDR1 reads LNHNV; CDR2 reads YYDKDF (reference sequence). Trimming shortened V by 4 bases and J by 0 bases, and 18 bases separated the two germline ends. The CDR3 sequence is 17 residues long. CDR3 nucleotides: TGTGCCACCAGCACAGAACTATGGGGCAAAGCTAACTATGGCTACACCTTC. Translation gives CATSTELWGKANYGYTF.

This clone was counted only a few times. The chain links TRBV28 to TRBJ2-2; 7 nucleotides align to TRBD1. This CDR3 is 17 amino acids long. CDR1 is MDHEN, CDR2 SYDVKM, per germline. The V gene end was trimmed by 3 bases and the J gene end by 8 bases; junction bases not matched to a gene: 15. Here the CDR3 DNA reads TGTGCCAGCAGTTTCGGGACAGCTAAGATCTCCAATGGGGAGCTGTTTTTT. It encodes CASSFGTAKISNGELFF.

V and J are TRBV4-1 and TRBJ1-1; the D gene is possibly TRBD1 (6 bases). Trimming took 4 bases from V and 0 from J, leaving 15 bases between them. Germline assignment: CDR1 MGHRA and CDR2 YSYEKL. The CDR3 has 16 residues. The CDR3: CASSPRPGVMNTEAFF. The CDR3 DNA reads TGCGCCAGCAGCCCCCGTCCAGGGGTGATGAACACTGAAGCTTTCTTT.

The chain combines TRBV7-4 with TRBJ1-1, with 8 positions matching TRBD1. Germline V lookup: CDR1 SGHVT, CDR2 SQSDAQ. The CDR3 contains 16 residues. The V and J ends lost 5 bases and 3 bases, in that order; junction bases with no gene match: 11. The CDR3 spells CASSPEGQEGDTEAFF. CDR3 DNA: TGTGCCAGCAGCCCCGAGGGACAGGAGGGGGACACTGAAGCTTTCTTT.

The chain employs TRBV7-9 and TRBJ2-2; no reliable D call. V shed 1 base and J shed 0 bases, with 6 bases lying between them. Germline V gene lookup returns CDR1 SEHNR and CDR2 FQNEAQ (reference sequence). The CDR3 covers 15 residues. CDR3 region: CASSLGQTNTGELFF. As DNA, the CDR3 is TGTGCCAGCAGCTTAGGGCAGACGAACACCGGGGAGCTGTTTTTT. The variable domain in full, with the rest retrieved from reference TRBV7-9 and TRBJ2-2, is DTGVSQNPRHKITKRGQNVTFRCDPISEHNRLYWYRQTLGQGPEFLTYFQNEAQLEKSRLLSDRFSAERPKGSFSTLEIQRTEQGDSAMYLCASSLGQTNTGELFFGEGSRLTVL.

The table lists this clone with a count of one. The rearrangement joins TRBV4-3 to TRBJ1-5; the match to TRBD1 covers 8 bases. The CDR3 is made up of 18 amino acids. The trim removed 4 bases at V and 0 bases at J, leaving 11 bases unmatched. Germline V gene data show CDR1 as LGHNA and CDR2 as YSLEER. The CDR3 nucleotides read TGCGCCAGCAGCCCGCGCTGGCAGGGGGCCTATAGCAATCAGCCCCAGCATTTT. Protein sequence: CASSPRWQGAYSNQPQHF.

The chain couples TRBV7-2 to TRBJ1-2; 8 bases are shared with TRBD1. The CDR3 is 18 amino acids. After removal of 4 bases from V and 4 bases from J, the junction contained 17 bases not matched to a gene. CDR1 is SGHTA and CDR2 is FQGNSA in the germline V gene. CDR3 sequence (DNA): TGTGCCAGCAGCTACGCCACGCGAGTTCAGGGGGCTTTCTATGGCTACACCTTC. Protein: CASSYATRVQGAFYGYTF.

The chain combines TRBV19 with TRBJ2-7, with 10 bases that match TRBD1. Germline V gives CDR1 LNHDA, CDR2 SQIVND (reference sequence). V lost 0 bases and J lost 2; bases outside the gene matches: 4. The CDR3 is made up of 16 amino acids. CDR3 in amino acids: CASSIERTGGAYEQYF. The DNA of the CDR3 is TGTGCCAGTAGTATAGAACGGACAGGGGGAGCCTACGAGCAGTACTTC.

V is TRBV7-6 and J is TRBJ2-7, with D possibly matching TRBD2 (5 bases). The CDR3 runs to 16 residues. Trimming took off 4 bases at V and 6 bases at J, with 22 bases between the two ends. Germline V gene lookup returns CDR1 SGHVS and CDR2 FNYEAQ. The CDR3 loop is CASSSRLRDATPEQYF. As DNA, the CDR3 is TGTGCCAGCAGCTCTAGACTAAGGGATGCGACACCCGAGCAGTACTTC.

The CDR3 nucleotides are TGTGCCAGCAGTTCGTCCCTCGGGGAGACCCAGTACTTC. It specifies CASSSSLGETQYF. The V gene is TRBV27, the J gene TRBJ2-5; D ambiguous. V lost 4 bases, J lost 5 bases, and 11 bases lay in between. The germline CDR1 and CDR2 sequences are MNHEY and SMNVEV (reference sequence). The CDR3 runs 13 residues.

This clone was picked up a small number of times. The V gene is TRBV7-9, the J gene TRBJ1-2; 9 positions agree with TRBD1. The CDR3 covers 15 residues. V was clipped by 6 bases and J by 3 bases; unmatched bases: 8. Germline lookup yields CDR1 SEHNR and CDR2 FQNEAQ (reference sequence). In nucleotides, the CDR3 is TGTGCCAGCAGTTACTACGGGGACAGGGACTATGGCTACACCTTC. Its translation is CASSYYGDRDYGYTF.

This chain joins TRBV25-1 and TRBJ2-3, with no clear D. There are 15 residues in the CDR3. The V gene's germline CDR1 is MGHDK and CDR2 SYGVNS. Trimming removed 4 bases at V and 1 base at J, with 12 bases between. The CDR3 region is CASSVVVVGTDTQYF. The CDR3 DNA reads as TGTGCCAGCAGTGTTGTAGTTGTTGGCACAGATACGCAGTATTTT.

Of note for this clone: Mismatch with germline at one junction end may stem from a read error. Other nucleotide sequences in the sample specify the same CDR3. The chain carries TRBV2 and TRBJ1-1; TRBD1 might be the D (5 bases). The CDR3 runs 13 residues. Germline-derived CDR1 and CDR2 are SNHLY and FYNNEI. This CDR3 reads CASIPGMNTEAFF. CDR3 DNA sequence: TGTGCCAGCATTCCAGGGATGAACACTGAAGCCTTCTTT.

The chain uses TRBV19 and TRBJ1-2; D uncertain. Germline CDR1 LNHDA, CDR2 SQIVND (reference sequence). The length of the CDR3 is 15 residues. V was cut by 5 bases and J by 2 bases, with 15 bases left in between. The CDR3, as DNA: TGTGCCAGTAGTCCGACCCTCGCGGGGAACTATGGCTACACCTTC. Its translation is CASSPTLAGNYGYTF.

The V and J genes are TRBV10-3 and TRBJ2-7; 7 bases map to TRBD1. The CDR3 covers 14 residues. The trim removed 7 bases at V and 0 bases at J, leaving 6 bases unmatched. Germline V CDR1 and CDR2: ENHRY, SYGVKD. Here the CDR3 DNA reads TGTGCCATCAACAAGGACAGGAGCTCCTACGAGCAGTACTTC. This encodes CAINKDRSSYEQYF.

The chain joins TRBV27 to TRBJ2-3, with 13 bases aligning to TRBD2. J was trimmed by 3 bases and V by 5 bases; bases with no gene match: 2. This CDR3 has 15 amino acids. Germline loops: CDR1 MNHEY, CDR2 SMNVEV (reference sequence). CDR3 bases: TGTGCCAGCAGTACTAGCGGGGGGGCAACAGATACGCAGTATTTT. As protein: CASSTSGGATDTQYF.

The chain uses TRBV19 and TRBJ2-7, with a possible D match to TRBD2 (6 bases). Trimming removed 3 bases at V and 5 bases at J, with 14 bases between. CDR3 length: 14 amino acids. Germline CDR1 LNHDA, CDR2 SQIVND (reference sequence). CDR3 nucleotide sequence: TGTGCCAGTAGTATCCGGGAGTGGGGAGACGAGCAGTACTTC. This encodes CASSIREWGDEQYF.

The rearrangement links TRBV4-1 to TRBJ2-7; D remains unclear. The germline gives CDR1 MGHRA, CDR2 YSYEKL. CDR3 length: 17 residues. The V gene lost 0 bases and the J gene lost 6 bases, with 21 bases spanning the gap. The CDR3 DNA reads TGCGCCAGCAGCCAAGAATTTAGCCTCAGCCAACCTCGCGAGCAGTACTTC. Translating it yields CASSQEFSLSQPREQYF.

This chain uses TRBV6-6 with TRBJ2-1, with 8 bases identical to TRBD2. V trimming: 0 bases; J trimming: 8 bases; junction bases outside the gene matches: 9. Germline values: CDR1 MNHNY, CDR2 SVGAGI (reference sequence). The CDR3 spans 16 residues. The CDR3: CASSYSSSGPWDEQFF. The DNA of the CDR3 is TGTGCCAGCAGTTACTCATCTAGCGGGCCCTGGGATGAGCAGTTCTTC.